This passage covers 27 T cell receptor beta chains from one sample sequenced in a study of glioma-infiltrating T cells after dendritic cell vaccination. Sequenced by immunoSEQ multiplex PCR; TCRdb stores in-frame clones only, minus some. The sample lists approximately 46,000 clones, approximately 89% occurring once. Indicated time point: after dendritic cell vaccination, including at tumor progression/relapse. Specimen: blood, collected after dendritic cell vaccination. Receptors originate from a human donor with glioblastoma.

This rearrangement joins TRBV9 to TRBJ1-4; D is unclear. The CDR3 loop spans 15 amino acids. CDR1 is SGDLS and CDR2 is YYNGEE in the germline V gene. Trimming removed 4 bases at V and 5 bases at J, with 15 bases between. The CDR3 nucleotides read TGTGCCAGCAGCTGGGCAGAAGTACCCAATGAAAAACTGTTTTTT. Translation: CASSWAEVPNEKLFF.

The chain has TRBV5-6 and TRBJ2-1; 7 nucleotides match TRBD2. Trimming at V came to 4 bases and at J to 4 bases, leaving 8 bases not matched to a gene. There are 15 residues in the CDR3. Germline CDR1 and CDR2: SGHDT and YYEEEE. DNA of the CDR3: TGTGCCAGCAGCCCCGGACTAGGCTTATACAATGAGCAGTTCTTC. This sequence encodes CASSPGLGLYNEQFF.

The chain links TRBV19 to TRBJ1-1; the D is unclear. CDR3 length: 13 amino acids. Germline V gene lookup returns CDR1 LNHDA and CDR2 SQIVND (reference sequence). The CDR3 loop reads CDPPQYLNTEAFF. DNA of the CDR3: TGTGACCCTCCACAGTACCTGAACACTGAAGCTTTCTTT.

The rearrangement uses TRBV28 and TRBJ1-1; 7 bases fit TRBD1. Germline-derived CDR1 and CDR2 are MDHEN and SYDVKM. V lost 5 bases and J lost 0; bases outside the gene matches: 9. The CDR3 extends over 16 amino acids. CDR3 in DNA: TGTGCCAGCAGTGATACAGGGGAAGGGATGAACACTGAAGCTTTCTTT. This codes for CASSDTGEGMNTEAFF.

The chain couples TRBV2 to TRBJ2-2; D is possibly TRBD1 (5 bases). Trimming took 2 bases from V and 3 from J, leaving 16 bases between them. CDR1 and CDR2 (germline): SNHLY, FYNNEI. The CDR3 runs 17 residues. CDR3 amino acids: CASSERTGSFYTGELFF. The CDR3 DNA sequence: TGTGCCAGCAGTGAACGAACAGGCTCTTTCTACACCGGGGAGCTGTTTTTT.

The chain uses TRBV6-6 and TRBJ2-7; TRBD2 matches at 7 bases. Trimming at V came to 7 bases and at J to 3 bases, leaving 12 bases not matched to a gene. Germline V gene lookup returns CDR1 MNHNY and CDR2 SVGAGI (reference sequence). The CDR3 spans 15 residues. For the CDR3, the DNA is TGTGCCAGCAACCGGGTTCTGGGGGGGGACTACGAGCAGTACTTC. Amino acids: CASNRVLGGDYEQYF.

This chain's CDR3 is CASSNRRQQRTGELFF. The CDR3 bases are TGTGCCAGCAGCAACCGGAGGCAACAACGGACCGGGGAGCTGTTTTTT. The V and J genes are TRBV19 and TRBJ2-2, with D perhaps matching TRBD2 (5 bases). Germline V lookup: CDR1 LNHDA, CDR2 SQIVND (reference sequence). The CDR3 contains 16 residues. The V end was cut by 9 bases, the J end by 5 bases, with 22 bases between.

The chain joins TRBV29-1 to TRBJ2-3; maybe TRBD1 (6 bases). The CDR3 is 13 residues long. V lost 8 bases and J 0 bases, leaving 12 bases between the germline ends. From germline, CDR1 is SQVTM and CDR2 ANQGSEA. This CDR3 is CSLRTASTDTQYF. The CDR3 nucleotides read TGCAGCCTCCGGACAGCTAGCACAGATACGCAGTATTTT.

This clone was observed once. The V gene is TRBV5-1, the J gene TRBJ2-7; TRBD1 matches at 9 bases. CDR1 SGHRS and CDR2 YFSETQ come from the germline V gene. V dropped 4 bases and J dropped 2; count of bases not matched to a gene: 10. The CDR3 is 16 residues long. The CDR3 sequence: CASSTDRGLPAYEQYF. CDR3 nucleotides: TGCGCCAGCAGCACGGACAGGGGCCTCCCCGCCTACGAGCAGTACTTC.

A single count supports this clone. The chain is built from TRBV7-2 and TRBJ1-5; a weak D match, TRBD1 (6 bases). CDR1 is SGHTA, CDR2 FQGNSA, per germline. The V end lost 6 bases, the J end lost 3 bases, and 12 bases lay between the germline ends. This CDR3 has 14 residues. CDR3 DNA: TGTGCCAGCAGTTCAGGGGCCGTCAATCAGCCCCAGCATTTT. This codes for CASSSGAVNQPQHF.

The V call is TRBV6-6, the J call TRBJ1-2, with D perhaps TRBD1 (6 bases). Germline loops: CDR1 MNHNY, CDR2 SVGAGI (reference sequence). V was clipped by 4 bases and J by 4 bases, with 10 bases between them. This CDR3 spans 13 amino acids. The CDR3 DNA reads as TGTGCCAGCAGTTGGACAGCTGGCTATGGCTACACCTTC. Translating gives CASSWTAGYGYTF.

V usage is TRBV15 and J usage is TRBJ2-7, with D perhaps matching TRBD2 (5 bases). This CDR3 region has 15 residues. The germline CDR1 and CDR2 sequences are LNHNV and YYDKDF (reference sequence). The ends were cut back, 0 bases at V and 2 bases at J, with 11 bases in the middle. The DNA for the CDR3 is TGTGCCACCAGCAGAGAGAGCGAGGGAGCCTACGAGCAGTACTTC. Its translation is CATSRESEGAYEQYF.

V is TRBV10-2 and J is TRBJ2-5; 7 nucleotides line up with TRBD2. TRBJ2-7 explains the end of the DNA better; the J call may be wrong. This CDR3 has 15 residues. Germline assignment: CDR1 WSHSY and CDR2 SAAADI. CDR3 amino acids: CASSESSGNSYEQYF. DNA of the CDR3: TGCGCCAGCAGTGAGTCCAGCGGGAATTCCTACGAGCAGTACTTC.

V and J are TRBV5-4 and TRBJ2-5; D might be TRBD1 (6 bases). The end of the DNA aligns better with TRBJ2-7, so the J call may be wrong. Germline CDR1 reads SGHNT; CDR2 reads YYREEE (reference sequence). This CDR3 is 16 amino acids long. The DNA for the CDR3 is TGTGCCAGCAGCTCCGACAGGAGTAGGGGAGTCTACGAGCAGTACTTC. This translates into CASSSDRSRGVYEQYF.

The gene calls are TRBV28 and TRBJ2-7, with TRBD2 identical over 9 bases. Germline CDR1 and CDR2: MDHEN and SYDVKM. The CDR3 sequence is 17 residues long. V shed 7 bases, J shed 1 base, and the junction held 14 bases outside the gene matches. CDR3: CASTDHIAGAQSYEQYF. The CDR3 coding sequence is TGTGCCAGCACGGACCACATAGCGGGAGCCCAATCCTACGAGCAGTACTTC.

V and J are TRBV7-2 and TRBJ2-7, with TRBD1 identical over 7 bases. This CDR3 has 13 residues. From germline, CDR1 is SGHTA and CDR2 FQGNSA. Unmatched junction bases numbered 13, after V lost 5 bases and J lost 12 bases. The CDR3: CASSTYRQGRGYF. The CDR3 nucleotides read TGTGCCAGCAGCACCTACCGACAGGGCCGTGGGTACTTC.

V and J are TRBV5-1 and TRBJ2-7, with 9 bases that match TRBD2. The CDR3 contains 15 residues. The germline V gene has CDR1 SGHRS and CDR2 YFSETQ. V lost 5 bases to trimming and J lost 0 bases; unmatched junction nucleotides: 6. As DNA, the CDR3 is TGCGCCAGCAGGGCGCTAGCGGGGAGCTCCTACGAGCAGTACTTC. As protein: CASRALAGSSYEQYF.

The chain recombines TRBV28 with TRBJ1-5; no clear D. This CDR3 is 14 amino acids long. CDR1 and CDR2 from the germline V gene are MDHEN and SYDVKM. V lost 5 bases, J lost 2 bases, and 10 bases lay in between. The CDR3 loop reads CASSPTRGNQPQHF. The CDR3 DNA reads as TGTGCCAGCAGTCCCACCCGAGGCAATCAGCCCCAGCATTTT.

The V call is TRBV28, the J call TRBJ1-3; 8 positions agree with TRBD1. This CDR3 comprises 16 residues. Losses at the gene ends were 6 bases for V and 1 base for J; bases not matched to a gene: 8. CDR1 and CDR2 (germline): MDHEN, SYDVKM. In DNA, the CDR3 is TGTGCCAGCAGGGGAAGGGACAGGAGATCTGGAAACACCATATATTTT. As protein: CASRGRDRRSGNTIYF.

Concerning this clone: The junction does not match germline at one end; this may be a read error. CDR3 DNA: TGTGCCAGCGGCAGGACAGGGGCCTACGATGAGCAGTTCTTC. Amino acid sequence: CASGRTGAYDEQFF. The chain joins TRBV2 to TRBJ2-1, with TRBD1 matching over 9 bases. The CDR3 consists of 14 residues. Germline loops: CDR1 SNHLY, CDR2 FYNNEI.

This chain connects TRBV5-1 to TRBJ1-1; the D is unclear. CDR3 length: 13 amino acids. Trimming left V 0 bases short and J 11 bases short, with 14 bases between. From germline, CDR1 is SGHRS and CDR2 YFSETQ. CDR3 in DNA: TGCGCCAGCAGCTTGGGAGGGATCTCGTGGGCTTTCTTT. Its protein product is CASSLGGISWAFF.

The chain joins TRBV10-3 to TRBJ1-2, with 7 nucleotides matching TRBD1. The V gene end was trimmed by 3 bases and the J gene end by 1 base; junction bases not matched to a gene: 8. CDR3 size: 16 residues. CDR1 and CDR2 (germline): ENHRY, SYGVKD. CDR3 loop: CAISDLIQGSNYGYTF. The CDR3 DNA follows: TGTGCCATCAGTGACTTAATACAGGGGAGTAACTATGGCTACACCTTC.

Regarding this clone: The junction shows a germline mismatch at one end, possibly a read error. CDR3 coding DNA: TGTGCTAGCAGCTTAGGGACAGGGACAGGGGACAATGAGCAGTTCTTC. Its protein product is CASSLGTGTGDNEQFF. The chain employs TRBV7-7 and TRBJ2-1; 10 nucleotides align to TRBD1. Germline V gives CDR1 SSHAT, CDR2 FNYEAQ (reference sequence). CDR3 length equals 16 residues.

This clone was counted once. The V call is TRBV28, the J call TRBJ1-5; weak D call: TRBD1 (6 bases). The length of the CDR3 is 15 residues. Per germline, CDR1 MDHEN and CDR2 SYDVKM. Trimming took 1 base from V and 3 from J, leaving 10 bases between them. CDR3 sequence: CASSLSTGNNQPQHF. The DNA of the CDR3 is TGTGCCAGCAGTTTATCGACAGGCAACAATCAGCCCCAGCATTTT.

The chain carries TRBV7-3 and TRBJ2-1, with 14 positions matching TRBD2. This CDR3 spans 14 amino acids. Trimming removed 5 bases from V and 10 bases from J; junction bases left unmatched: 4. CDR1 and CDR2 (germline): SGHTA, FQGTGA. The DNA of the CDR3 is TGTGCCAGCAGCCCTGGGACTAGCGGGAGCGAGCAGTTCTTC. Encoded protein: CASSPGTSGSEQFF.

This chain uses TRBV9 with TRBJ2-2; perhaps TRBD2 as D (6 bases). The V end lost 4 bases, the J end lost 3 bases, and 19 bases lay between the germline ends. The CDR3 runs to 17 residues. The germline V gene encodes CDR1 SGDLS and CDR2 YYNGEE. CDR3 DNA: TGTGCCAGCAGCTCCAACCCCGGGGGAGCGGACACCGGGGAGCTGTTTTTT. It specifies CASSSNPGGADTGELFF.

This sequence joins TRBV4-1 and TRBJ2-3; TRBD2 matches at 7 bases. CDR3 size: 16 residues. In germline, CDR1 is MGHRA, CDR2 YSYEKL. V was clipped by 1 base and J by 5 bases; unmatched bases: 9. The CDR3 coding sequence is TGCGCCAGCAGCCAAGTCTTTAGAAGGGAGGGAGATACGCAGTATTTT. Amino acid sequence: CASSQVFRREGDTQYF.